This T cell receptor (beta chain) was documented in a study of kidney transplant recipient with SARS-CoV-2 infection. The CDR3 runs to 16 residues. In germline, CDR1 is SGHTS, CDR2 YDEGEE. V lost 5 bases and J lost 4, with 21 bases in between. TCRdb re-analysed the reads in MiXCR, keeping a single row per CDR3 protein. The sample carries approximately 250,000 distinct CDR3 sequences, under 30% recorded once. This clonotype has just a few counts. The sequence was obtained from a male patient between 25 and 39 years old who had COVID-19 and was a kidney transplant recipient. T cells may partly derive from the graft donor. The sequencing here drew on a blood sample, taken at baseline and around day 110 from a kidney transplant recipient. The J gene is TRBJ1-2, the V gene TRBV5-8, with D hard to call. The CDR3 nucleotides read TGTGCCAGCAGATGGCGTCATCCACGAAAGACCTATGGCTACACCTTC. Translation: CASRWRHPRKTYGYTF.